Below, 3 T cell receptor beta chains from the same sample are listed, as sequenced in a study of blood T cell repertoires in COVID-19. TCRdb's copy holds only in-frame clones and misses some; the assay was immunoSEQ multiplex PCR. This table holds about 170,000 clones, roughly 90% found once. Sequenced sample: peripheral blood. These receptors were taken from a man aged 30 to 39 with COVID-19, enrolled during active disease.

This chain links TRBV5-6 with TRBJ1-4, with D possibly being TRBD1 (6 bases). Germline CDR1 and CDR2: SGHDT and YYEEEE. Trimming took 4 bases from V and 7 from J, leaving 17 bases between them. The CDR3 runs 15 residues. The CDR3 DNA is TGTGCCAGCAGCACCAAGGTGACAGGCGCTGAAAAACTGTTTTTT. It yields the protein CASSTKVTGAEKLFF.

The gene calls are TRBV2 and TRBJ2-7, with TRBD1 matching 8 bases. CDR1 and CDR2 (germline): SNHLY, FYNNEI. With 4 bases clipped from V and 3 bases from J, the junction kept 5 bases outside the gene matches. The CDR3 is 14 amino acids. The CDR3 sequence: CASSGGTGHYEQYF. The DNA for the CDR3 is TGTGCCAGCAGTGGGGGGACAGGCCACTACGAGCAGTACTTC. Drawing the rest from reference TRBV2 and TRBJ2-7, the complete variable domain is EPEVTQTPSHQVTQMGQEVILRCVPISNHLYFYWYRQILGQKVEFLVSFYNNEISEKSEIFDDQFSVERPDGSNFTLKIRSTKLEDSAMYFCASSGGTGHYEQYFGPGTRLTVT.

The chain is built from TRBV6-5 and TRBJ1-1; weak D call: TRBD1 (5 bases). Germline V gives CDR1 MNHEY, CDR2 SVGAGI. Between the trimmed V and J ends, which lost 8 bases and 0 bases, there was a span of 7 bases. This CDR3 region has 12 residues. This CDR3 reads CASSTVNTEAFF. The CDR3 region has the DNA TGTGCCAGCTCGACAGTGAACACTGAAGCTTTCTTT.